This is a list of T cell receptor beta chains from one sample in a study. Each CDR3 protein is one row after TCRdb ran MiXCR on the 5' RACE reads. The sample includes about 8,900 distinct CDR3 sequences, less than 55% of them seen just once. The sample taken for sequencing was Tregs sorted from a lymph node. Receptors originate from a female donor with breast cancer. The CDR3 runs from the conserved cysteine through the conserved F or W. The order of the fields is J gene, V gene, D gene, clone size, CDR3 DNA, CDR3 protein. The D gene is left open where the match is weak. Not every row has a clone size; where given, it reads once, few, many or a size class.

j_gene: TRBJ2-1; v_gene: TRBV20-1; d_gene: .; abundance: .; CDR3nt: TGCAGTGCTAGAGTACGCCGCCGACCTACCTACAATGAGCAGTTCTTC; CDR3aa: CSARVRRRPTYNEQFF
j_gene: TRBJ2-3; v_gene: TRBV7-2; d_gene: .; abundance: .; CDR3nt: TGTGCCAGCAGCTCCATTTTCGGGAGAGATACGCAGTATTTT; CDR3aa: CASSSIFGRDTQYF
j_gene: TRBJ2-1; v_gene: TRBV12-3/TRBV12-4; d_gene: .; abundance: .; CDR3nt: TGTGCCAGCAGTCTCGCCCGAACAGGGATAGATGAGCAGTTCTTC; CDR3aa: CASSLARTGIDEQFF
j_gene: TRBJ2-3; v_gene: TRBV12-3/TRBV12-4; d_gene: .; abundance: .; CDR3nt: TGTGCCAGCGGTCAAACAGATACGCAGTATTTT; CDR3aa: CASGQTDTQYF
j_gene: TRBJ1-1; v_gene: TRBV10-3; d_gene: .; abundance: few; CDR3nt: TGTGCCATCACCCCCGACAACCTGGGGACTGAAGCTTTCTTT; CDR3aa: CAITPDNLGTEAFF
j_gene: TRBJ1-2; v_gene: TRBV20-1; d_gene: TRBD1; abundance: .; CDR3nt: TGCAGTGCCACCGGGACAGGGGGCCTTGCTAGGGGCTACACCTTC; CDR3aa: CSATGTGGLARGYTF
j_gene: TRBJ2-3; v_gene: TRBV7-6; d_gene: .; abundance: .; CDR3nt: TGTGCCAGCACCGACCCGAGGGTTCTTCTAGATACGCAGTATTTT; CDR3aa: CASTDPRVLLDTQYF
j_gene: TRBJ1-1; v_gene: TRBV7-2; d_gene: .; abundance: .; CDR3nt: TGTGCCAGCAGCTTAATGGATCTTGTGAACACTGAAGCTTTCTTT; CDR3aa: CASSLMDLVNTEAFF
j_gene: TRBJ2-5; v_gene: TRBV6-6; d_gene: .; abundance: .; CDR3nt: TGTGCCAGCAGTTTTGCGGGAGAGACCCAGTACTTC; CDR3aa: CASSFAGETQYF
j_gene: TRBJ1-1; v_gene: TRBV10-2; d_gene: .; abundance: .; CDR3nt: TGCGCCAGCAGTGAGCAAGAGGGAGGGACTGAAGCTTTCTTT; CDR3aa: CASSEQEGGTEAFF
j_gene: TRBJ2-1; v_gene: TRBV6-6; d_gene: .; abundance: hyperexpanded; CDR3nt: TGTGCCAGCAGTTACAGGGGTCTAGTCAACAATGAGCAGTTCTTC; CDR3aa: CASSYRGLVNNEQFF
j_gene: TRBJ2-7; v_gene: TRBV20-1; d_gene: TRBD2; abundance: .; CDR3nt: TGCAGTGCTAGAGATTTACTAGCGGGAGGCGTTAACGAGCAGTACTTC; CDR3aa: CSARDLLAGGVNEQYF
j_gene: TRBJ2-5; v_gene: TRBV12-3/TRBV12-4; d_gene: TRBD1; abundance: few; CDR3nt: TGTGCCAGCGGGGACAGGGAACAAGAGACCCAGTACTTC; CDR3aa: CASGDREQETQYF
j_gene: TRBJ2-1; v_gene: TRBV10-2; d_gene: .; abundance: .; CDR3nt: TGCGCCAGCAGTGAGTCGATCTACAGGAAATACAATGAGCAGTTCTTC; CDR3aa: CASSESIYRKYNEQFF
j_gene: TRBJ2-1; v_gene: TRBV18; d_gene: .; abundance: .; CDR3nt: TGTGCCAGCTCCCCACTAGGGGACCACAATGAGCAGTTCTTC; CDR3aa: CASSPLGDHNEQFF
j_gene: TRBJ2-1; v_gene: TRBV6-1; d_gene: .; abundance: once; CDR3nt: TGTGCCAGCAGTCGGGGTTTCAGTGAGCAGTTCTTC; CDR3aa: CASSRGFSEQFF
j_gene: TRBJ1-2; v_gene: TRBV20-1; d_gene: .; abundance: .; CDR3nt: TGCAGTGCTATTGAAGTGGGAGGCTACACCTTC; CDR3aa: CSAIEVGGYTF
j_gene: TRBJ2-2; v_gene: TRBV4-3; d_gene: .; abundance: .; CDR3nt: TGCGCCAGCAGCCAAGCGGAGTCACCCGGGGAGCTGTTTTTT; CDR3aa: CASSQAESPGELFF
j_gene: TRBJ1-3; v_gene: TRBV5-1; d_gene: .; abundance: .; CDR3nt: TGCGCCAGCAGCCACGCGTCCGGGGTAGGAGCAAACTCTGGAAACACCATATATTTT; CDR3aa: CASSHASGVGANSGNTIYF
j_gene: TRBJ2-3; v_gene: TRBV12-3/TRBV12-4; d_gene: TRBD1; abundance: once; CDR3nt: TGTGCCAGCAGTAAGGACAGGCCCACAGATATGCAGTATTTT; CDR3aa: CASSKDRPTDMQYF
j_gene: TRBJ2-7; v_gene: TRBV10-3; d_gene: TRBD1; abundance: few; CDR3nt: TGTGCCATCAGTGACCCCGGGACAGCGTCCCTCGAGCAGTACTTC; CDR3aa: CAISDPGTASLEQYF
j_gene: TRBJ1-2; v_gene: TRBV6-6; d_gene: .; abundance: .; CDR3nt: TGTGCCAGCAGTTACAAGGGCCTTAACTATGGCTACACCTTC; CDR3aa: CASSYKGLNYGYTF
j_gene: TRBJ2-1; v_gene: TRBV7-6; d_gene: TRBD2; abundance: .; CDR3nt: TGTGCCAGCAGCTCCGGGACTAGCGGGAGTTTTTACAATGAGCAGTTCTTC; CDR3aa: CASSSGTSGSFYNEQFF
j_gene: TRBJ2-5; v_gene: TRBV20-1; d_gene: .; abundance: .; CDR3nt: TGCAGTGCTAGGGGGCCGGGGGTTGGGACCCAGTACTTC; CDR3aa: CSARGPGVGTQYF
j_gene: TRBJ1-5; v_gene: TRBV20-1; d_gene: .; abundance: .; CDR3nt: TGCAGTGCTCTCCCGGGTCTGGGATTCAATCAGCCCCAGCATTTT; CDR3aa: CSALPGLGFNQPQHF
j_gene: TRBJ2-2; v_gene: TRBV20-1; d_gene: TRBD1; abundance: .; CDR3nt: TGCAGTGCTAGGAGGCAGGGGGACACCGGGGAGCTGTTTTTT; CDR3aa: CSARRQGDTGELFF
j_gene: TRBJ2-3; v_gene: TRBV9; d_gene: .; abundance: .; CDR3nt: TGTGCCAGCAGCGTAGAGACAGATACGCAGTATTTT; CDR3aa: CASSVETDTQYF
j_gene: TRBJ2-5; v_gene: TRBV7-2; d_gene: TRBD1; abundance: few; CDR3nt: TGTGCCAGCAGCCCCCGACAGGGGCGGGAGACCCAGTACTTC; CDR3aa: CASSPRQGRETQYF
j_gene: TRBJ2-1; v_gene: TRBV20-1; d_gene: .; abundance: once; CDR3nt: TGCAGTACCTACAAAAGACGGCTGCCACCGGTTGAGCAGTTCTTC; CDR3aa: CSTYKRRLPPVEQFF
j_gene: TRBJ1-1; v_gene: TRBV29-1; d_gene: .; abundance: .; CDR3nt: TGCAGCGTTCGGTCAGGGGTGAACACTGAAGCTTTCTTT; CDR3aa: CSVRSGVNTEAFF
j_gene: TRBJ1-4; v_gene: TRBV4-2; d_gene: TRBD1; abundance: once; CDR3nt: TGTGCCAGCAGCCAAGATGGGGACAGCCTCGCTGAAAAACTGTTTTTT; CDR3aa: CASSQDGDSLAEKLFF
j_gene: TRBJ2-5; v_gene: TRBV20-1; d_gene: TRBD2; abundance: .; CDR3nt: TGCAGTGCTAGTCTTACTAGCGGGATCAACGCTGAGTACTTC; CDR3aa: CSASLTSGINAEYF
j_gene: TRBJ1-6; v_gene: TRBV6-2/TRBV6-3; d_gene: .; abundance: .; CDR3nt: TGTACCAGCAGTTACGGGGGCAGTCCGTTTGCACCCCTCCACTTT; CDR3aa: CTSSYGGSPFAPLHF
j_gene: TRBJ2-1; v_gene: TRBV11-3; d_gene: .; abundance: .; CDR3nt: TGTGCCAGCAGCTTAGTGAAGAATGAGCAGTTCTTC; CDR3aa: CASSLVKNEQFF
j_gene: TRBJ2-1; v_gene: TRBV6-5; d_gene: TRBD2; abundance: .; CDR3nt: TGTGCCAGTAGGTCCGGGACTAGCCTTAGGACCTATGAGCAGTTCTTC; CDR3aa: CASRSGTSLRTYEQFF
j_gene: TRBJ2-2; v_gene: TRBV18; d_gene: .; abundance: once; CDR3nt: TGTGCCAGCTCACCCAATACATGGTCCGGGGAGCTGTTTTTT; CDR3aa: CASSPNTWSGELFF
j_gene: TRBJ2-5; v_gene: TRBV7-8; d_gene: .; abundance: large; CDR3nt: TGTGCCAGCAGCTCATCCGACTTCCAAGAGACCCAGTACTTC; CDR3aa: CASSSSDFQETQYF
j_gene: TRBJ2-1; v_gene: TRBV6-1; d_gene: .; abundance: .; CDR3nt: TGTGCCAGCACCCGAGGGGGCAATGAGCAGTTCTTC; CDR3aa: CASTRGGNEQFF
j_gene: TRBJ2-1; v_gene: TRBV20-1; d_gene: .; abundance: .; CDR3nt: TGCAGTGCCAGGGTAACGAGTGGGAGCTATGAGCAGTTCTTC; CDR3aa: CSARVTSGSYEQFF
j_gene: TRBJ2-2; v_gene: TRBV6-2/TRBV6-3; d_gene: .; abundance: few; CDR3nt: TGTGCCAGCAGGAGTTTCAGGAACACCGGGGAGCTGTTTTTT; CDR3aa: CASRSFRNTGELFF
j_gene: TRBJ2-7; v_gene: TRBV20-1; d_gene: TRBD2; abundance: once; CDR3nt: TGCAGTGCTAGAGATTCCAGCGGGAGTAGGTACGAGCAGTACTTC; CDR3aa: CSARDSSGSRYEQYF
j_gene: TRBJ1-5; v_gene: TRBV10-3; d_gene: .; abundance: .; CDR3nt: TGTGCCATCAGTGTTATAAGATTTTTGGGCAGAGATCAGCCCCAGCATTTT; CDR3aa: CAISVIRFLGRDQPQHF
j_gene: TRBJ1-5; v_gene: TRBV6-5; d_gene: .; abundance: few; CDR3nt: TGTGCCAGCAGCCGAAGGTTGGGCAATCAGCCCCAGCATTTT; CDR3aa: CASSRRLGNQPQHF
j_gene: TRBJ2-5; v_gene: TRBV11-2; d_gene: .; abundance: few; CDR3nt: TGTGCCAGCAGCTTGAGGGCAGAGACCCAGTACTTC; CDR3aa: CASSLRAETQYF
j_gene: TRBJ1-3; v_gene: TRBV29-1; d_gene: .; abundance: .; CDR3nt: TGCAGCGTTAGTTTAGGAAACACCATATATTTT; CDR3aa: CSVSLGNTIYF
j_gene: TRBJ2-1; v_gene: TRBV12-3/TRBV12-4; d_gene: .; abundance: few; CDR3nt: TGTGCCACCGGCAGGGTTCCGAATGAGCAGTTCTTC; CDR3aa: CATGRVPNEQFF
j_gene: TRBJ1-5; v_gene: TRBV5-4; d_gene: .; abundance: few; CDR3nt: TGTGCCAGCAGCTTGGGGGGGAGCAATCAGCCCCAGCATTTT; CDR3aa: CASSLGGSNQPQHF
j_gene: TRBJ2-7; v_gene: TRBV6-2/TRBV6-3; d_gene: TRBD1; abundance: .; CDR3nt: TGTGCCAGCAGTCCCCCGGGACAGGGGCGCTACGAGCAGTACTTC; CDR3aa: CASSPPGQGRYEQYF
j_gene: TRBJ2-5; v_gene: TRBV4-2; d_gene: .; abundance: .; CDR3nt: TGTGCCAGCAGCCAAGACGCCAGACAAGAGACCCAGTACTTC; CDR3aa: CASSQDARQETQYF
j_gene: TRBJ2-1; v_gene: TRBV6-2/TRBV6-3; d_gene: .; abundance: .; CDR3nt: TGTGCCAGCAGGACCACATCCACTAACGACTCCTACAATGAGCAGTTCTTC; CDR3aa: CASRTTSTNDSYNEQFF
j_gene: TRBJ2-7; v_gene: TRBV7-2; d_gene: .; abundance: few; CDR3nt: TGTGCCAGCAGCTACTCACTGGGTGACGAGCAGTACTTC; CDR3aa: CASSYSLGDEQYF
j_gene: TRBJ2-3; v_gene: TRBV20-1; d_gene: TRBD2; abundance: .; CDR3nt: TGCAGTGCTAAGGGCGGGGGGACAGATACGCAGTATTTT; CDR3aa: CSAKGGGTDTQYF
j_gene: TRBJ2-1; v_gene: TRBV7-2; d_gene: TRBD2; abundance: .; CDR3nt: TGTGCCAGCAGCTTAGTAGCGGGAGGGTTTAGTGAGCAGTTCTTC; CDR3aa: CASSLVAGGFSEQFF
j_gene: TRBJ2-3; v_gene: TRBV20-1; d_gene: .; abundance: .; CDR3nt: TGCAGTGCTAACCTTAGAAGTTTCACAGATACGCAGTATTTT; CDR3aa: CSANLRSFTDTQYF
j_gene: TRBJ1-1; v_gene: TRBV2; d_gene: TRBD1; abundance: .; CDR3nt: TGTGCCAGCAGTTTCGACAGGGTCGCTGAAGCTTTCTTT; CDR3aa: CASSFDRVAEAFF
j_gene: TRBJ2-1; v_gene: TRBV18; d_gene: .; abundance: .; CDR3nt: TGTGCCAGCTCACTTGGGAGTGAGCAGTTCTTC; CDR3aa: CASSLGSEQFF
j_gene: TRBJ2-5; v_gene: TRBV20-1; d_gene: TRBD2; abundance: .; CDR3nt: TGCAGTGCTGGAGCCCCGACTAGCGTGGAGACCCAGTACTTC; CDR3aa: CSAGAPTSVETQYF
j_gene: TRBJ1-1; v_gene: TRBV6-1; d_gene: .; abundance: .; CDR3nt: TGTGCCAGCAGTGAAGGGGGGTCAGTTGAAGCTTTCTTT; CDR3aa: CASSEGGSVEAFF
j_gene: TRBJ2-4; v_gene: TRBV19; d_gene: .; abundance: .; CDR3nt: TGTGCCAGTAGCCAAAAATCCGGGACGGGTGTGGACATTCAGTACTTC; CDR3aa: CASSQKSGTGVDIQYF
j_gene: TRBJ2-7; v_gene: TRBV4-3; d_gene: .; abundance: few; CDR3nt: TGCGCCAGCAGCCCGGCAGGGAGTTCCTACGAGCAGTACTTC; CDR3aa: CASSPAGSSYEQYF